This is a list of T cell receptor beta chains from one sample in a study of preoperative IRX-2 immunotherapy in early breast cancer. Using immunoSEQ multiplex PCR, the repertoire was profiled, and TCRdb retains in-frame clones only, with some absent. This sample has 25,000 to 30,000 clones, with under 90% found just once. The sample here was taken from a patient treated with IRX-2 immunotherapy. These TCRs come from a human donor with breast cancer. CDR3s include the opening cysteine and the closing phenylalanine or tryptophan. Each record gives: CDR3 DNA, CDR3 protein, J gene, V gene, CDR3 length, clone size, D gene. The D gene is left open where the match is weak. The size field is filled for only some rows; it gives once, few, many or a size class.

CDR3 DNA: TGTGCCAGCAGTTACTTTATGCGTAAGGACAGCTTGGCCCAGCATTTT; CDR3 protein: CASSYFMRKDSLAQHF; J gene: TRBJ1-5; V gene: TRBV6-8; CDR3 length: 16; clone size: NA; D gene: NA
CDR3 DNA: TGCGCCAGCACCCTCACGGGACTAGGGGCGGGGGAGCAGTTCTTC; CDR3 protein: CASTLTGLGAGEQFF; J gene: TRBJ2-1; V gene: TRBV10-2; CDR3 length: 15; clone size: NA; D gene: TRBD2
CDR3 DNA: TGTGCCAGCAGCTTGGGGGCCCCCTATAATTCACCCCTCCACTTT; CDR3 protein: CASSLGAPYNSPLHF; J gene: TRBJ1-6; V gene: TRBV11-3; CDR3 length: 15; clone size: NA; D gene: NA
CDR3 DNA: TGTGCCAGCAGTCACATTAGCAATCAGCCCCAGCATTTT; CDR3 protein: CASSHISNQPQHF; J gene: TRBJ1-5; V gene: TRBV6-8; CDR3 length: 13; clone size: NA; D gene: NA
CDR3 DNA: TGTGCCAGCAGCTTGGGACTAGCGGGGGGCTACGAGCAGTACTTC; CDR3 protein: CASSLGLAGGYEQYF; J gene: TRBJ2-7; V gene: TRBV11-3; CDR3 length: 15; clone size: NA; D gene: TRBD2
CDR3 DNA: TGTGCCAGCAGCTATCCCCTGGGCGCGGGTGAAGAGACCCAGTACTTC; CDR3 protein: CASSYPLGAGEETQYF; J gene: TRBJ2-5; V gene: TRBV11-3; CDR3 length: 16; clone size: NA; D gene: NA
CDR3 DNA: TGTGCCAGCAGCCCTGACAGCGATAATTCACCCCTCCACTTT; CDR3 protein: CASSPDSDNSPLHF; J gene: TRBJ1-6; V gene: TRBV7-5; CDR3 length: 14; clone size: NA; D gene: NA
CDR3 DNA: TGTGCCTCTGGTCCCGTGGATGAGCAGTTCTTC; CDR3 protein: CASGPVDEQFF; J gene: TRBJ2-1; V gene: TRBV14; CDR3 length: 11; clone size: medium-sized; D gene: NA
CDR3 DNA: TGTGCCAGCAGTTTGGGGGGCTGGGGGACAGGGAAATCTGAAGCTTTCTTT; CDR3 protein: CASSLGGWGTGKSEAFF; J gene: TRBJ1-1; V gene: TRBV28; CDR3 length: 17; clone size: NA; D gene: TRBD1
CDR3 DNA: TGTGCCAGCTCACCAACCGGGGGCGATCAGCCCCAGCATTTT; CDR3 protein: CASSPTGGDQPQHF; J gene: TRBJ1-5; V gene: TRBV18; CDR3 length: 14; clone size: NA; D gene: NA
CDR3 DNA: TGTGCCAGTAGTATCGGTGGACAGTCCAATCAGCCCCAGCATTTT; CDR3 protein: CASSIGGQSNQPQHF; J gene: TRBJ1-5; V gene: TRBV19; CDR3 length: 15; clone size: NA; D gene: NA
CDR3 DNA: TGTGCCAGTAGTACAACGACAGGGCCTGAGCAGTTCTTC; CDR3 protein: CASSTTTGPEQFF; J gene: TRBJ2-1; V gene: TRBV19; CDR3 length: 13; clone size: NA; D gene: TRBD1
CDR3 DNA: TGTGCCAGCAGTACCCCCGGGACAGGGGGCGCCGACACCGGGGAGCTGTTTTTT; CDR3 protein: CASSTPGTGGADTGELFF; J gene: TRBJ2-2; V gene: TRBV28; CDR3 length: 18; clone size: NA; D gene: TRBD1
CDR3 DNA: TGTGCCAGCAGTGACTCCACTAGCGGGGGGATCGACGAGCAGTACTTC; CDR3 protein: CASSDSTSGGIDEQYF; J gene: TRBJ2-7; V gene: TRBV6-8; CDR3 length: 16; clone size: NA; D gene: TRBD2
CDR3 DNA: TGTGCCAGCAGCTTAGAACGGCTGAGCAATCAGCCCCAGCATTTT; CDR3 protein: CASSLERLSNQPQHF; J gene: TRBJ1-5; V gene: TRBV11-3; CDR3 length: 15; clone size: NA; D gene: NA
CDR3 DNA: TGTGCCAGCAGTTTAGTCAGGACCCCCGAACGGGAGAATACCAATCAGCCCCAGCATTTT; CDR3 protein: CASSLVRTPERENTNQPQHF; J gene: TRBJ1-5; V gene: TRBV28; CDR3 length: 20; clone size: NA; D gene: NA
CDR3 DNA: TGCAGCGTTAGCGTGAACTACAATGAGCAGTTCTTC; CDR3 protein: CSVSVNYNEQFF; J gene: TRBJ2-1; V gene: TRBV29-1; CDR3 length: 12; clone size: few; D gene: NA
CDR3 DNA: TGTGCCAGCAGCTTAGCGGGGGGGGTTAGTCAGCCCCAGCATTTT; CDR3 protein: CASSLAGGVSQPQHF; J gene: TRBJ1-5; V gene: TRBV7-7; CDR3 length: 15; clone size: NA; D gene: NA
CDR3 DNA: TGTGCCAGCGAGGTGACAGGGGCATATTACACCTTC; CDR3 protein: CASEVTGAYYTF; J gene: TRBJ1-2; V gene: TRBV6-8; CDR3 length: 12; clone size: NA; D gene: TRBD1
CDR3 DNA: TGTGCCAGCAGTTACCACGGAGGGCTGGCTGAGACCCAGTACTTC; CDR3 protein: CASSYHGGLAETQYF; J gene: TRBJ2-5; V gene: TRBV6-8; CDR3 length: 15; clone size: NA; D gene: NA
CDR3 DNA: TGCGCCAGCAGCCATATCAGCTGGGGGACAGGGGCGACCACAACTAATGAAAAACTGTTTTTT; CDR3 protein: CASSHISWGTGATTTNEKLFF; J gene: TRBJ1-4; V gene: TRBV5-1; CDR3 length: 21; clone size: NA; D gene: TRBD1
CDR3 DNA: TGTGCCAGCAGGACAGGGTTAGCTGAAGCTTTCTTT; CDR3 protein: CASRTGLAEAFF; J gene: TRBJ1-1; V gene: TRBV6-8; CDR3 length: 12; clone size: NA; D gene: TRBD1
CDR3 DNA: TGTGCCAGCAGCTTAGAAGGGCTAGCGGGGGTAGATACGCAGTATTTT; CDR3 protein: CASSLEGLAGVDTQYF; J gene: TRBJ2-3; V gene: TRBV11-3; CDR3 length: 16; clone size: NA; D gene: TRBD2
CDR3 DNA: TGTGCCAGCAGCCCCGGGCCGGCGGCACAAGAGACCCAGTACTTC; CDR3 protein: CASSPGPAAQETQYF; J gene: TRBJ2-5; V gene: TRBV11-3; CDR3 length: 15; clone size: NA; D gene: NA
CDR3 DNA: TGTGCCAGCAGTTACACCGGGACAGCCCTGGTGACCCAGTACTTC; CDR3 protein: CASSYTGTALVTQYF; J gene: TRBJ2-5; V gene: TRBV6-8; CDR3 length: 15; clone size: once; D gene: TRBD1
CDR3 DNA: TGTGCCAGCAGTTACTCTAAGGTTTCGTCCCAGCATTTT; CDR3 protein: CASSYSKVSSQHF; J gene: TRBJ1-5; V gene: TRBV6-8; CDR3 length: 13; clone size: NA; D gene: NA
CDR3 DNA: TGTGCCAGCAGCGTAAAGACGGGGGTCGTCTACGAGCAGTACTTC; CDR3 protein: CASSVKTGVVYEQYF; J gene: TRBJ2-7; V gene: TRBV22-1; CDR3 length: 15; clone size: NA; D gene: NA
CDR3 DNA: TGTGCCAGCAGCGCCGGGACAGACTCTGGAAACACCATATATTTT; CDR3 protein: CASSAGTDSGNTIYF; J gene: TRBJ1-3; V gene: TRBV7-1; CDR3 length: 15; clone size: NA; D gene: TRBD1
CDR3 DNA: TGTGCCAGCAGCTTAGTGACAGGATACGAGCAGTACTTC; CDR3 protein: CASSLVTGYEQYF; J gene: TRBJ2-7; V gene: TRBV7-4; CDR3 length: 13; clone size: NA; D gene: NA
CDR3 DNA: TGTGCCATCATGCCGGGACTAGTAGTGGATACGCAGTATTTT; CDR3 protein: CAIMPGLVVDTQYF; J gene: TRBJ2-3; V gene: TRBV6-8; CDR3 length: 14; clone size: NA; D gene: TRBD2
CDR3 DNA: TGTGCCAGCAGTTTGCCCGCTTTTAATGAAAAACTGTTTTTT; CDR3 protein: CASSLPAFNEKLFF; J gene: TRBJ1-4; V gene: TRBV28; CDR3 length: 14; clone size: NA; D gene: NA
CDR3 DNA: TGTGCCAGCAGTGACCACGGAACCAACGAGCAGTACTTC; CDR3 protein: CASSDHGTNEQYF; J gene: TRBJ2-7; V gene: TRBV6-8; CDR3 length: 13; clone size: NA; D gene: NA
CDR3 DNA: TGCGCCAGCAGCCAATCAGCACCTAAGAACACTGAAGCTTTCTTT; CDR3 protein: CASSQSAPKNTEAFF; J gene: TRBJ1-1; V gene: TRBV1; CDR3 length: 15; clone size: NA; D gene: NA
CDR3 DNA: TGTGCCAGTAGTATATTCCGGACCACAGGGGATACACAGCCCCAGCATTTT; CDR3 protein: CASSIFRTTGDTQPQHF; J gene: TRBJ1-5; V gene: TRBV19; CDR3 length: 17; clone size: NA; D gene: TRBD1
CDR3 DNA: TGTGCCAGCAGTTTATTCCCCGGGGGCGGGAGCTCCTACAATGAGCAGTTCTTC; CDR3 protein: CASSLFPGGGSSYNEQFF; J gene: TRBJ2-1; V gene: TRBV28; CDR3 length: 18; clone size: NA; D gene: NA
CDR3 DNA: TGTGCCAGCAGCCAAGGGCCCGGCGGAAACATTCAGTACTTC; CDR3 protein: CASSQGPGGNIQYF; J gene: TRBJ2-4; V gene: TRBV14; CDR3 length: 14; clone size: NA; D gene: NA
CDR3 DNA: TGTGCCAGCAGCTTGGATAGTTATAATTCACCCCTCCACTTT; CDR3 protein: CASSLDSYNSPLHF; J gene: TRBJ1-6; V gene: TRBV11-3; CDR3 length: 14; clone size: NA; D gene: NA
CDR3 DNA: TGTGCCAGCTCACCCGGGCTGAGCATGAACACTGAAGCTTTCTTT; CDR3 protein: CASSPGLSMNTEAFF; J gene: TRBJ1-1; V gene: TRBV18; CDR3 length: 15; clone size: NA; D gene: NA
CDR3 DNA: TGTGCCAGCAGGGATCACGGGGCCGGAGGCTACGAGCAGTACTTC; CDR3 protein: CASRDHGAGGYEQYF; J gene: TRBJ2-7; V gene: TRBV25-1; CDR3 length: 15; clone size: NA; D gene: NA
CDR3 DNA: TGTGCCAGCAGCCGAGGGGACAGGATAAACGAGCAGTACTTC; CDR3 protein: CASSRGDRINEQYF; J gene: TRBJ2-7; V gene: TRBV6-8; CDR3 length: 14; clone size: NA; D gene: TRBD1
CDR3 DNA: TGCGCCAGCAGCTTGTTCAGGGGAAGGGATGAAAAACTGTTTTTT; CDR3 protein: CASSLFRGRDEKLFF; J gene: TRBJ1-4; V gene: TRBV5-1; CDR3 length: 15; clone size: NA; D gene: NA
CDR3 DNA: TGTGCCACGCAACCGAACCAGGGTACGACCTACGAGCAGTACTTC; CDR3 protein: CATQPNQGTTYEQYF; J gene: TRBJ2-7; V gene: TRBV6-8; CDR3 length: 15; clone size: NA; D gene: NA
CDR3 DNA: TGTGCCAGCAGTTACTTGGAGGGTCTGTACAATGAGCAGTTCTTC; CDR3 protein: CASSYLEGLYNEQFF; J gene: TRBJ2-1; V gene: TRBV6-8; CDR3 length: 15; clone size: once; D gene: NA
CDR3 DNA: TGTGCCATCACCATGTCGGGGAAGGGGCCCCAGCATTTT; CDR3 protein: CAITMSGKGPQHF; J gene: TRBJ1-5; V gene: TRBV28; CDR3 length: 13; clone size: few; D gene: NA
CDR3 DNA: TGTGCCAGCAGCTTTGGCGGGGGAGGGGCAGATACGCAGTATTTT; CDR3 protein: CASSFGGGGADTQYF; J gene: TRBJ2-3; V gene: TRBV11-3; CDR3 length: 15; clone size: NA; D gene: TRBD2